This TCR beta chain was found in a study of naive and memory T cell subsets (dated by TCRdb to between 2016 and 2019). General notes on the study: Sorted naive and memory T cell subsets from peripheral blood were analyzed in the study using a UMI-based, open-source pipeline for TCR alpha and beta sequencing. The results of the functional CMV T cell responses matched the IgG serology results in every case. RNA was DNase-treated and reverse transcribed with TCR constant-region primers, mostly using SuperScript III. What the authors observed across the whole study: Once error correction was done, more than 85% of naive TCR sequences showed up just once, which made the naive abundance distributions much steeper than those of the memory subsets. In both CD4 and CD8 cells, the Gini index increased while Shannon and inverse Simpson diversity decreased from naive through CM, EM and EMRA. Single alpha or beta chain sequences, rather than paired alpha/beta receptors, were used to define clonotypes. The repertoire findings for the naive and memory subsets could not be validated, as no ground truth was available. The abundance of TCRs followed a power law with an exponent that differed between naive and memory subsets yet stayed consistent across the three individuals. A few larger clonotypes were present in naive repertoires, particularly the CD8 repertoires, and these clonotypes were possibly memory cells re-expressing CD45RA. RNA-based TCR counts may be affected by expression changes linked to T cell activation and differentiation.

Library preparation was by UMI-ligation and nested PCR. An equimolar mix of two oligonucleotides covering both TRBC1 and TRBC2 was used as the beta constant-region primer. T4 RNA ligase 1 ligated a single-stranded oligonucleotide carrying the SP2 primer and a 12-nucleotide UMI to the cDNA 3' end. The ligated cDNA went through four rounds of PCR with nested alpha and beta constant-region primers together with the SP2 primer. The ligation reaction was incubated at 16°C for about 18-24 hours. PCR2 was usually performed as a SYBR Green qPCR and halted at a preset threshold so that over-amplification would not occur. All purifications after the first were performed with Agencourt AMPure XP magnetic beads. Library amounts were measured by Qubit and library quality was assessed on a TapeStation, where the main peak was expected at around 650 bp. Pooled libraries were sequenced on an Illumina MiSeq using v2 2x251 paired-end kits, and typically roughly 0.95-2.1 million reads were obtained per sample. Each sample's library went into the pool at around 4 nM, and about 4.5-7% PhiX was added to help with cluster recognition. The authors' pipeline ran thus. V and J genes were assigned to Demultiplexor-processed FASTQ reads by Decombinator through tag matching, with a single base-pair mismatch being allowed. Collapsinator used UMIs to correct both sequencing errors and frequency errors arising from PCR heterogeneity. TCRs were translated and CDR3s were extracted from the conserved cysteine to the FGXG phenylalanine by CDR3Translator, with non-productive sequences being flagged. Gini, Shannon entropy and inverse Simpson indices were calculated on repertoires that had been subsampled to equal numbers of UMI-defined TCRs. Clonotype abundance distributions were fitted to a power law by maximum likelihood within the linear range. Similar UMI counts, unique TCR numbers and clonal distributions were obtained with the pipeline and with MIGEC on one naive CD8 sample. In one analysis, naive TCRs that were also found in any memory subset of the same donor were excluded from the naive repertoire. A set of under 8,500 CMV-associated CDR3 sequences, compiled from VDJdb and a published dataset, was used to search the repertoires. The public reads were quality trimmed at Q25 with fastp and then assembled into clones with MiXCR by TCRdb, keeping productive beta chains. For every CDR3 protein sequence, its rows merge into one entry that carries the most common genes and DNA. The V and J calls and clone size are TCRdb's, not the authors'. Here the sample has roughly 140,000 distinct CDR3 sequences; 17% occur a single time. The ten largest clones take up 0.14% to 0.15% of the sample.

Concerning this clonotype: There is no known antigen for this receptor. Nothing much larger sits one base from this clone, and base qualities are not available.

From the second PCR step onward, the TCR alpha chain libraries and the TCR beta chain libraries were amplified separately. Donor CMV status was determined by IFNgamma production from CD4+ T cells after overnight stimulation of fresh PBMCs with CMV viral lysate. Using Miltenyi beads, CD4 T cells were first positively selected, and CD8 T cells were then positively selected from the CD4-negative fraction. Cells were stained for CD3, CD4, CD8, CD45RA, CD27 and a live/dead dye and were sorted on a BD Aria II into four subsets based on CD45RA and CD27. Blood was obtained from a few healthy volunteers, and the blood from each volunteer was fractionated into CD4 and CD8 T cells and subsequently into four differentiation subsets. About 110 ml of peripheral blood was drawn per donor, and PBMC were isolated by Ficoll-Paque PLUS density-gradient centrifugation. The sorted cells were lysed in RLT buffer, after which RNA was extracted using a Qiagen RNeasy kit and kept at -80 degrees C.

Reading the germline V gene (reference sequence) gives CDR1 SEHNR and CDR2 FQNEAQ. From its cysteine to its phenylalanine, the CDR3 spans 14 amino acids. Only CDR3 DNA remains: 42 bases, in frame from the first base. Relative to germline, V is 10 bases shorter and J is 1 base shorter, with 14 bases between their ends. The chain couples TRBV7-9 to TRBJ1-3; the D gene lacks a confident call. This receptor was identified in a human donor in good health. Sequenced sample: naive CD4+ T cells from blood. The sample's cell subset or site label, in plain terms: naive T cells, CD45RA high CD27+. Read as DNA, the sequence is TGTGCCACCCCCCCTGAGAGATCTGGAAACACCATATATTTT. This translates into CATPPERSGNTIYF.